Below, 15 T cell receptor beta chains from the same sample are listed, as sequenced in a study of blood T cell repertoires in COVID-19. Using immunoSEQ multiplex PCR, the repertoire was profiled, and TCRdb retains in-frame clones only, with some absent. The table has approximately 180,000 clones, under 90% seen once. The sample taken for sequencing was peripheral blood. These TCRs come from a person aged 65-85 years with COVID-19, enrolled during active disease.

The chain links TRBV7-2 to TRBJ2-1; 7 nucleotides agree with TRBD2. The CDR3 length is 17 residues. V shed 0 bases and J 2 bases; nucleotides not matched to a gene: 7. Germline CDR1 is SGHTA and CDR2 is FQGNSA. CDR3 DNA: TGTGCCAGCAGCTTAGCGGTGGGCGGGGGAACCTACAATGAGCAGTTCTTC. Protein product: CASSLAVGGGTYNEQFF.

This clone was seen only once. The chain joins TRBV7-9 to TRBJ2-7; the match to TRBD2 covers 10 bases. Losses at the gene ends were 11 bases for V and 6 bases for J; bases not matched to a gene: 16. The CDR3 is 15 residues long. Germline CDR1 SEHNR, CDR2 FQNEAQ (reference sequence). CDR3 residues: CAGGGIAGGKSEQYF. The DNA of the CDR3 is TGTGCCGGTGGGGGAATAGCGGGAGGAAAAAGCGAGCAGTACTTC.

This chain uses TRBV7-9 with TRBJ2-7, with 10 bases fitting TRBD2. The CDR3 contains 15 residues. Trimming at V came to 2 bases and at J to 4 bases, leaving 5 bases not matched to a gene. The V gene's germline CDR1 is SEHNR and CDR2 FQNEAQ (reference sequence). This CDR3 reads CASSLLSSGSYEQYF. DNA for the CDR3: TGTGCCAGCAGCTTATTGTCTAGCGGGAGTTACGAGCAGTACTTC.

The chain combines TRBV28 with TRBJ1-2; TRBD1 aligns across 9 bases. The J segment lost 4 bases and the V segment lost 11 bases, leaving 8 bases of the junction unmatched. The CDR3 is 13 residues long. Germline CDR1 is MDHEN and CDR2 is SYDVKM. CDR3 loop: CAVHRGLVYGYTF. In nucleotides, the CDR3 is TGTGCCGTTCACAGGGGGCTTGTCTATGGCTACACCTTC.

V and J are TRBV4-3 and TRBJ2-4; TRBD2 matches 9 bases. Trimming at V came to 0 bases and at J to 1 base, leaving 7 bases not matched to a gene. This CDR3 contains 18 residues. From germline, CDR1 is LGHNA and CDR2 YSLEER. This CDR3 reads CASSQDLRGGVAKNIQYF. CDR3 nucleotides: TGCGCCAGCAGCCAAGATCTGCGGGGGGGCGTGGCCAAAAACATTCAGTACTTC.

This chain uses TRBV5-6 with TRBJ1-2, with D unclear. There are 13 residues in the CDR3. Trimming removed 6 bases at V and 5 bases at J, with 14 bases between. Germline CDR1 reads SGHDT; CDR2 reads YYEEEE. CDR3 in amino acids: CASIPRGGYGYTF. CDR3 nucleotides: TGTGCCAGCATCCCTCGCGGCGGGTATGGCTACACCTTC.

The chain recombines TRBV6-5 with TRBJ1-2, with 7 bases lining up with TRBD1. J lost 0 bases, V lost 10 bases, and 2 bases had no gene match. This CDR3 comprises 12 residues. CDR1 is MNHEY, CDR2 SVGAGI, per germline. CDR3 sequence: CATGTANYGYTF. The CDR3 DNA is TGTGCCACCGGGACAGCTAACTATGGCTACACCTTC.

The chain joins TRBV30 to TRBJ1-1, with a possible D match to TRBD1 (6 bases). Trimming left V 5 bases short and J 3 bases short, with 13 bases between. The CDR3 consists of 13 residues. Germline V gene data show CDR1 as GTSNPN and CDR2 as SVGIG (reference sequence). CDR3 coding DNA: TGTGCCTGGGGGAAGAACAGGGACACTGAAGCTTTCTTT. Encoded protein: CAWGKNRDTEAFF.

J is TRBJ1-1 and V is TRBV19; 7 nucleotides line up with TRBD1. The germline V gene encodes CDR1 LNHDA and CDR2 SQIVND (reference sequence). The CDR3 sequence is 14 residues long. Germline trimming cut 5 bases from V and 4 bases from J; bases unmatched to any gene: 7. CDR3 nucleotides: TGTGCCAGTAGTCTACAGGGGTGGGCCACTGAAGCTTTCTTT. Its protein is CASSLQGWATEAFF.

This clone appeared a few times. The chain has TRBV19 and TRBJ1-5; the D gene is possibly TRBD1 (6 bases). Germline V gene sequence: CDR1 LNHDA, CDR2 SQIVND (reference sequence). Trimming shortened V by 3 bases and J by 5 bases, and 17 bases separated the two germline ends. The CDR3 has 16 amino acids. CDR3 in DNA: TGTGCCAGTAGTATCGGGACATCCAGGAACGATCAGCCCCAGCATTTT. Translating gives CASSIGTSRNDQPQHF.

The chain combines TRBV5-4 with TRBJ2-1, with 8 bases that match TRBD2. This CDR3 has 17 residues. Germline trimming cut 4 bases from V and 3 bases from J; bases unmatched to any gene: 12. Germline loops: CDR1 SGHNT, CDR2 YYREEE (reference sequence). The CDR3 loop is CASSRPGTRAHYNEQFF. CDR3 in DNA: TGTGCCAGCAGCCGGCCTGGGACTAGGGCACACTACAATGAGCAGTTCTTC. The whole variable domain, filled in from reference TRBV5-4 and TRBJ2-1, reads ETGVTQSPTHLIKTRGQQVTLRCSSQSGHNTVSWYQQALGQGPQFIFQYYREEENGRGNFPPRFSGLQFPNYSSELNVNALELDDSALYLCASSRPGTRAHYNEQFFGPGTRLTVL.

This clone appeared once. The genes are TRBV6-5 and TRBJ1-3, with unresolved D. Trimming removed 2 bases at V and 7 bases at J, with 18 bases between. The CDR3 sequence is 16 residues long. In germline, CDR1 is MNHEY, CDR2 SVGAGI. The CDR3 DNA reads TGTGCCAGCAGTTACCAGGTCTTGGGAGCCCGGAACACCATATATTTT. Translating it yields CASSYQVLGARNTIYF.

V gene TRBV27 combines with J gene TRBJ1-2; D is perhaps TRBD1 (5 bases). CDR3 length: 15 amino acids. V lost 1 base and J 5 bases, leaving 14 bases between the germline ends. Germline lookup yields CDR1 MNHEY and CDR2 SMNVEV (reference sequence). CDR3 sequence reads: CASSLYGQGGYGYTF. The DNA for the CDR3 is TGTGCCAGCAGTTTATACGGTCAGGGAGGTTATGGCTACACCTTC.

This clone was detected only once. The rearrangement uses TRBV2 and TRBJ1-5; 7 bases map to TRBD1. The V gene's germline CDR1 is SNHLY and CDR2 FYNNEI. The ends lost 8 bases at V and 4 bases at J; junction bases unmatched: 5. The CDR3 length is 13 residues. In DNA, the CDR3 is TGTGCCAGCCGGGACAGCTCGAATCAGCCCCAGCATTTT. This translates into CASRDSSNQPQHF.

This clone was recorded once. The V and J genes are TRBV5-1 and TRBJ2-4; D is possibly TRBD1 (6 bases). The germline gives CDR1 SGHRS, CDR2 YFSETQ. This CDR3 has 16 residues. Trimming left V 6 bases short and J 2 bases short, with 18 bases between. CDR3 nucleotides: TGCGCCAGCACCTGGAATATGGGGGCTCCCAAAAACATTCAGTACTTC. It codes for CASTWNMGAPKNIQYF.